This passage covers 32 T cell receptor beta chains from one sample sequenced in a study of blood T cell repertoires in COVID-19. This table comes from immunoSEQ multiplex PCR, and its TCRdb copy is limited to in-frame clones, with some not included. The table has some 370,000 clones, 80% to 85% seen once. Sequencing was carried out using PBMCs or T cells enriched from blood (not recorded which). All receptors derive from a woman between 50 and 59 years old who had recovered from COVID-19.

The J gene is TRBJ2-7, the V gene TRBV14, with 7 positions matching TRBD1. Trimming at V came to 4 bases and at J to 0 bases, leaving 6 bases not matched to a gene. This CDR3 has 15 residues. The germline V gene encodes CDR1 SGHDN and CDR2 FVKESK. The CDR3: CASSPAGDSSYEQYF. In nucleotides, the CDR3 is TGTGCCAGCAGCCCCGCAGGGGACAGCTCCTACGAGCAGTACTTC.

The gene calls are TRBV6-6 and TRBJ2-3; D not certain. Per germline, CDR1 MNHNY and CDR2 SVGAGI (reference sequence). The V gene lost 5 bases and the J gene lost 1 base, with 19 bases spanning the gap. The CDR3 contains 17 residues. The DNA for the CDR3 is TGTGCCAGCAGTCAACTCAGAAAACTCGGAGGCACAGATACGCAGTATTTT. This gives the protein CASSQLRKLGGTDTQYF.

The chain carries TRBV4-1 and TRBJ1-2; TRBD1 aligns across 7 bases. The junction had 4 bases not matched to a gene; V was cut back by 2 bases and J by 4 bases. CDR3 length: 14 residues. Germline CDR1 and CDR2: MGHRA and YSYEKL. The CDR3 sequence: CASSQKRDSYGYTF. The CDR3 DNA reads TGCGCCAGCAGCCAAAAAAGGGACAGCTATGGCTACACCTTC.

The chain couples TRBV9 to TRBJ2-7, with D possibly being TRBD2 (6 bases). V lost 0 bases to trimming and J lost 2 bases, with 12 bases between them. Germline CDR1 is SGDLS and CDR2 is YYNGEE. The CDR3 loop spans 15 amino acids. The CDR3 bases are TGTGCCAGCAGCGTAGACGGAGGGAGACCCTACGAGCAGTACTTC. It codes for CASSVDGGRPYEQYF.

DNA for the CDR3: TGTGCCACCAGCCCCTCGTCCGGGGATGGCTACACCTTC. This gives the protein CATSPSSGDGYTF. The rearrangement links TRBV15 to TRBJ1-2; D not certain. Per germline, CDR1 LNHNV and CDR2 YYDKDF (reference sequence). The CDR3 contains 13 residues. Trimming left V 5 bases short and J 6 bases short, with 13 bases between.

The genes are TRBV19 and TRBJ1-2; 10 bases agree with TRBD1. The V gene end was trimmed by 6 bases and the J gene end by 4 bases; junction bases not matched to a gene: 2. The CDR3 is 13 residues long. The germline gives CDR1 LNHDA, CDR2 SQIVND (reference sequence). CDR3 bases: TGTGCCAGTAGGGACAGGGGGGGCTATGGCTACACCTTC. Translated, it gives CASRDRGGYGYTF.

This clone showed up just once. The rearrangement links TRBV6-5 to TRBJ1-2; the match to TRBD1 covers 9 bases. CDR1 MNHEY and CDR2 SVGAGI come from the germline V gene. With 2 bases clipped from V and 8 bases from J, the junction kept 3 bases outside the gene matches. There are 13 residues in the CDR3. The CDR3 here is CASSYRGTGGYTF. DNA of the CDR3: TGTGCCAGCAGTTACAGGGGGACAGGGGGCTACACCTTC.

V usage is TRBV5-1 and J usage is TRBJ1-2; D is perhaps TRBD1 (5 bases). The CDR3 extends over 16 amino acids. The germline V and J ends were trimmed by 0 bases and 6 bases, with 18 bases remaining between them. Germline CDR1 reads SGHRS; CDR2 reads YFSETQ. CDR3 in amino acids: CASSLGNGLPGDGYTF. The DNA for the CDR3 is TGCGCCAGCAGCTTGGGGAACGGACTTCCGGGGGATGGCTACACCTTC. The variable domain in full, completed from reference TRBV5-1 and TRBJ1-2, reads KAGVTQTPRYLIKTRGQQVTLSCSPISGHRSVSWYQQTPGQGLQFLFEYFSETQRNKGNFPGRFSGRQFSNSRSEMNVSTLELGDSALYLCASSLGNGLPGDGYTFGSGTRLTVV.

The chain joins TRBV7-2 to TRBJ1-2; no clear D. This CDR3 spans 13 amino acids. Between the trimmed V and J ends, which lost 5 bases and 6 bases, there was a span of 13 bases. CDR1 and CDR2 (germline): SGHTA, FQGNSA. The chain's CDR3 is CASSLNGAHGYTF. CDR3 DNA: TGTGCCAGCAGCCTGAACGGTGCGCATGGCTACACCTTC.

The V gene is TRBV15, the J gene TRBJ1-1, with 8 bases fitting TRBD1. Germline trimming cut 1 base from V and 3 bases from J; bases unmatched to any gene: 13. CDR3 size: 18 residues. Germline CDR1 is LNHNV and CDR2 is YYDKDF (reference sequence). The CDR3 region has the DNA TGTGCCACCAGCAGAGGGGGTGGGACAGGCTCACCCTACACTGAAGCTTTCTTT. It yields the protein CATSRGGGTGSPYTEAFF.

The chain carries TRBV12-3 or TRBV12-4 and TRBJ2-7, with a weak D call TRBD1 (6 bases). The CDR3 has 12 amino acids. V shed 5 bases and J shed 6 bases, with 11 bases lying between them. The CDR3 region is CASSIQGPEQYF. CDR3 bases: TGTGCCAGCAGTATACAGGGTCCCGAGCAGTACTTC.

This clone was detected only a few times. The rearrangement links TRBV7-2 to TRBJ1-1; D may be TRBD1 (5 bases). The CDR3 spans 14 residues. Germline CDR1 and CDR2: SGHTA and FQGNSA. V was trimmed by 2 bases and J by 1 base, leaving 8 bases between them. CDR3 DNA sequence: TGTGCCAGCAGCTTAATTCAGGGGAACACTGAAGCTTTCTTT. It codes for CASSLIQGNTEAFF.

The chain has TRBV18 and TRBJ1-2; TRBD1 might be the D (5 bases). Trimming left V 2 bases short and J 6 bases short, with 10 bases between. This CDR3 is 13 amino acids long. CDR1 is KGHSH, CDR2 LQKENI, per germline. The CDR3 is CASSPGANNGYTF. Here the CDR3 DNA reads TGTGCCAGCTCACCAGGGGCAAATAATGGCTACACCTTC.

This CDR3 is CAISVGIEVNTEAFF. In DNA, the CDR3 is TGTGCCATCAGTGTAGGAATCGAGGTGAACACTGAAGCTTTCTTT. V usage is TRBV10-3 and J usage is TRBJ1-1; D gene ambiguous. This CDR3 spans 15 amino acids. Per the germline V gene, CDR1 is ENHRY and CDR2 is SYGVKD. Between the trimmed V and J ends, which lost 4 bases and 0 bases, there was a span of 12 bases.

This clone was observed a single time. This chain connects TRBV29-1 to TRBJ2-7; D call uncertain. Deletions cut 5 bases from V and 0 bases from J, with 8 bases between. Germline V lookup: CDR1 SQVTM, CDR2 ANQGSEA. This CDR3 is built from 12 residues. CDR3 sequence (DNA): TGCAGCGTTAGAGGTGGCTCCTACGAGCAGTACTTC. As protein: CSVRGGSYEQYF.

The V call is TRBV18, the J call TRBJ1-5; 8 bases align to TRBD1. CDR3 length: 17 residues. Germline CDR1 is KGHSH and CDR2 is LQKENI. V was clipped by 2 bases and J by 3 bases; unmatched bases: 9. The CDR3: CASSPGSGGGFNQPQHF. The CDR3 DNA reads TGTGCCAGCTCACCAGGGTCAGGGGGCGGTTTCAATCAGCCCCAGCATTTT.

The gene calls are TRBV5-4 and TRBJ2-7, with D perhaps matching TRBD2 (5 bases). V was trimmed by 1 base and J by 3 bases, leaving 14 bases between them. The CDR3 runs to 15 residues. The germline V gene encodes CDR1 SGHNT and CDR2 YYREEE (reference sequence). In DNA form, the CDR3 reads TGTGCCAGCAGCTTGTTCCTCGGGAACTACTACGAGCAGTACTTC. It encodes CASSLFLGNYYEQYF.

The J gene is TRBJ1-6, the V gene TRBV28, with D possibly being TRBD1 (5 bases). The CDR3 consists of 13 residues. Trimming took off 8 bases at V and 9 bases at J, with 14 bases between the two ends. The germline gives CDR1 MDHEN, CDR2 SYDVKM. CDR3 coding DNA: TGTGCCAGCGGGGCAGGGAAAGTTTCACCCCTCCACTTT. It codes for CASGAGKVSPLHF.

J is TRBJ2-2 and V is TRBV14; D is unclear. Trimming took off 0 bases at V and 3 bases at J, with 5 bases between the two ends. CDR3 length: 14 residues. Germline CDR1 is SGHDN and CDR2 is FVKESK. CDR3 DNA sequence: TGTGCCAGCAGCCAAGAGCTAGACACCGGGGAGCTGTTTTTT. As protein: CASSQELDTGELFF. Full variable domain (remainder filled in from reference TRBV14 and TRBJ2-2): EAGVTQFPSHSVIEKGQTVTLRCDPISGHDNLYWYRRVMGKEIKFLLHFVKESKQDESGMPNNRFLAERTGGTYSTLKVQPAELEDSGVYFCASSQELDTGELFFGEGSRLTVL.

CDR3 residues: CASSLRNRGQGLNTEAFF. CDR3 nucleotides: TGTGCCAGCAGCTTAAGGAACAGGGGACAGGGACTGAACACTGAAGCTTTCTTT. The J gene is TRBJ1-1, the V gene TRBV11-3; TRBD1 matches at 9 bases. J lost 0 bases, V lost 2 bases, and 10 bases had no gene match. The germline V gene encodes CDR1 SGHNT and CDR2 YENEEA. The CDR3 spans 18 residues.

CDR3 sequence reads: CASGRVFTGELFF. Here the CDR3 DNA reads TGTGCCAGCGGCAGGGTGTTCACCGGGGAGCTGTTTTTT. The genes are TRBV12-3 or TRBV12-4 and TRBJ2-2; D might be TRBD1 (5 bases). Trimming cost V 8 bases and J 4 bases, with 11 bases left between them. This CDR3 contains 13 residues.

This clone showed up just a few times. The V gene is TRBV27, the J gene TRBJ1-5, with TRBD1 as a possible D gene (5 bases). The germline CDR1 and CDR2 sequences are MNHEY and SMNVEV (reference sequence). The length of the CDR3 is 16 residues. The germline V and J ends were trimmed by 2 bases and 3 bases, with 14 bases remaining between them. CDR3 amino acids: CASSLDGRASNQPQHF. DNA of the CDR3: TGTGCCAGCAGTTTAGATGGCAGGGCGTCCAATCAGCCCCAGCATTTT.

The DNA of the CDR3 is TGCGCCAGCAGCCAAGTTGACTTCTCCTACGAGCAGTACTTC. Translation gives CASSQVDFSYEQYF. The chain has TRBV4-1 and TRBJ2-7, with unresolved D. The ends were cut back, 1 base at V and 0 bases at J, with 7 bases in the middle. The CDR3 is 14 residues long. Germline CDR1 is MGHRA and CDR2 is YSYEKL.

This clone was seen just once. The chain joins TRBV14 to TRBJ1-1; no firm D call. There are 15 residues in the CDR3. Germline V lookup: CDR1 SGHDN, CDR2 FVKESK. V was shortened by 4 bases and J by 4 bases, with 16 bases between the two germline ends. CDR3 DNA sequence: TGTGCCAGCAGCCCGATACTCGCGACGGGCACTGAAGCTTTCTTT. Its translation: CASSPILATGTEAFF.

The chain is built from TRBV6-2 or TRBV6-3 and TRBJ1-2; D perhaps matches TRBD1 (5 bases). Germline V gene data show CDR1 as MNHEY and CDR2 as SVGEGT. The CDR3 spans 15 residues. The ends were cut back, 5 bases at V and 5 bases at J, with 18 bases in the middle. The CDR3 sequence is CASSHRGMGTYGYTF. The DNA for the CDR3 is TGTGCCAGCAGTCACCGGGGGATGGGAACGTATGGCTACACCTTC.

CDR3 amino acids: CASSGRDRGAPYNEQFF. The CDR3 region has the DNA TGTGCCAGCAGCGGCCGGGACAGGGGGGCCCCCTACAATGAGCAGTTCTTC. The genes are TRBV7-9 and TRBJ2-1, with TRBD1 identical over 11 bases. J lost 2 bases, V lost 5 bases, and 8 bases had no gene match. Per germline, CDR1 SEHNR and CDR2 FQNEAQ (reference sequence). This CDR3 comprises 17 residues.

The CDR3, as DNA: TGTGCCAGCAGCCTTCCTAGCGGGGCAACCAATGAGCAGTTCTTC. It is translated as CASSLPSGATNEQFF. The chain combines TRBV7-2 with TRBJ2-1, with 9 bases matching TRBD2. The V gene's germline CDR1 is SGHTA and CDR2 FQGNSA. This CDR3 is built from 15 residues. The V gene end was trimmed by 5 bases and the J gene end by 6 bases; junction bases not matched to a gene: 8.

Comments on this clone: The same CDR3 can be traced to other DNA sequences in this sample. The genes are TRBV19 and TRBJ1-5; TRBD1 aligns across 9 bases. CDR3 length: 14 residues. Germline V gene data show CDR1 as LNHDA and CDR2 as SQIVND (reference sequence). J was trimmed by 6 bases and V by 4 bases; bases with no gene match: 4. The CDR3 coding sequence is TGTGCCAGTAGTACGGACAGGGGAGGTCAGCCCCAGCATTTT. It codes for CASSTDRGGQPQHF.

Of note for this clone: Additional DNA sequences in this sample encode the identical CDR3. This chain connects TRBV9 to TRBJ2-1; 8 nucleotides agree with TRBD2. V lost 0 bases and J lost 1; bases outside the gene matches: 0. The length of the CDR3 is 15 residues. Germline V gene lookup returns CDR1 SGDLS and CDR2 YYNGEE. The CDR3 bases are TGTGCCAGCAGCGTAGCGGGAGGGTCCTACAATGAGCAGTTCTTC. Translation gives CASSVAGGSYNEQFF.

This clone turned up a few times. V gene TRBV6-5 combines with J gene TRBJ1-2, with 8 bases fitting TRBD1. This CDR3 has 15 residues. Germline CDR1 reads MNHEY; CDR2 reads SVGAGI. After removal of 4 bases from V and 2 bases from J, the junction contained 6 bases not matched to a gene. CDR3 DNA sequence: TGTGCCAGCAGTTTATACAGGGGGGGCAACTATGGCTACACCTTC. Translated: CASSLYRGGNYGYTF.

As concerns this clone: Other DNA sequences in the same sample also yield this CDR3. In nucleotides, the CDR3 is TGTGCCAGCAGTTCCCTTAGCAATCAGCCCCAGCATTTT. It codes for CASSSLSNQPQHF. The chain uses TRBV6-2 or TRBV6-3 and TRBJ1-5, with D hard to call. This CDR3 spans 13 amino acids. The germline V gene has CDR1 MNHEY and CDR2 SVGEGT. The ends were cut back, 4 bases at V and 0 bases at J, with 4 bases in the middle.

The chain carries TRBV29-1 and TRBJ1-2; 10 nucleotides agree with TRBD1. The CDR3 is made up of 15 amino acids. Germline V CDR1 and CDR2: SQVTM, ANQGSEA. V lost 6 bases and J lost 1; bases outside the gene matches: 8. CDR3 nucleotide sequence: TGCAGCGTCGCCGTTGGACAGGGGGTTAACTATGGCTACACCTTC. It is translated as CSVAVGQGVNYGYTF.